Each of the 14 T cell receptor beta chains below was sequenced from the same sample in a study of cytomegalovirus exposure and HLA in healthy donors (dated by TCRdb to about 2017). The library was prepared using the immunoSEQ multiplex PCR assay. The multiplex PCR relied on a mix of 60 forward primers for TCR Vbeta segments and 13 reverse primers for TCR Jbeta segments. TCRdb took this table from immuneACCESS and kept in-frame rearrangements with V and J called. Such tables lack part of the clones; where checked against another copy, unresolved V genes explain under half of the gap, and the rest is unexplained. The sample contains 150,000 to 200,000 clones, around four fifths of them found a single time. The ten largest make up roughly 1.5% of the sample. The sequenced sample was PBMCs. All receptors come from a man aged 18 to 29 in good health and CMV-seronegative.

The CDR3 sequence is CASSHHPRGGLNTEAFF. The CDR3 coding sequence is TGCGCCAGCAGCCATCATCCTCGGGGGGGGTTGAACACTGAAGCTTTCTTT. J is TRBJ1-1 and V is TRBV4-3; a weak D match, TRBD1 (5 bases). Germline CDR1 reads LGHNA; CDR2 reads YSLEER. V was cut by 3 bases and J by 0 bases, with 17 bases left in between. The CDR3 sequence is 17 residues long.

CDR3: CAWRGQGRGEYYGYTF. CDR3 in DNA: TGTGCCTGGAGAGGCCAAGGACGGGGAGAGTACTATGGCTACACCTTC. V usage is TRBV30 and J usage is TRBJ1-2, with D hard to call. V gave up 3 bases and J gave up 3 bases, with 20 bases separating them. The length of the CDR3 is 16 residues. The germline CDR1 and CDR2 sequences are GTSNPN and SVGIG (reference sequence).

The V call is TRBV2, the J call TRBJ2-5, with a possible D match to TRBD2 (5 bases). This CDR3 is 14 amino acids long. Trimming pared 6 bases from V and 2 bases from J, leaving 13 bases between. The germline V gene has CDR1 SNHLY and CDR2 FYNNEI. The CDR3 bases are TGTGCCAGCAGGCCGGGGTCTGTGCAAGAGACCCAGTACTTC. This gives the protein CASRPGSVQETQYF.

The CDR3 DNA follows: TGTGCCTTGATTAGCGGAACCTACAATGAGCAGTTCTTC. This translates into CALISGTYNEQFF. The chain joins TRBV30 to TRBJ2-1; D possibly corresponds to TRBD2 (6 bases). Trimming removed 7 bases from V and 2 bases from J, with 12 bases in between. Germline CDR1 GTSNPN, CDR2 SVGIG (reference sequence). This CDR3 region has 13 residues.

This chain connects TRBV7-8 to TRBJ1-2; maybe TRBD1 (6 bases). V lost 3 bases to trimming and J lost 8 bases, with 13 bases between them. CDR1 is SGHVS and CDR2 is FQNEAQ in the germline V gene. This CDR3 spans 13 amino acids. CDR3 coding DNA: TGTGCCAGCAGCTTGGACAGCGTATTAGGCTACACCTTC. This codes for CASSLDSVLGYTF.

V gene TRBV5-6 combines with J gene TRBJ1-3, with 7 bases that match TRBD1. The CDR3 contains 19 residues. Germline V gene lookup returns CDR1 SGHDT and CDR2 YYEEEE. Trimming removed 3 bases from V and 1 base from J; junction bases left unmatched: 16. The CDR3: CASSYRDSFAGGSGNTIYF. CDR3 coding DNA: TGTGCCAGCAGCTATCGGGACAGTTTCGCGGGGGGATCTGGAAACACCATATATTTT. The full variable domain, its missing parts supplied by reference TRBV5-6 and TRBJ1-3, is DAGVTQSPTHLIKTRGQQVTLRCSPKSGHDTVSWYQQALGQGPQFIFQYYEEEERQRGNFPDRFSGHQFPNYSSELNVNALLLGDSALYLCASSYRDSFAGGSGNTIYFGEGSWLTVV.

The V gene is TRBV5-6, the J gene TRBJ2-3, with 9 bases matching TRBD2. The length of the CDR3 is 14 residues. Germline assignment: CDR1 SGHDT and CDR2 YYEEEE. V was pared by 0 bases and J by 8 bases, with 4 bases of the junction left unmatched. As DNA, the CDR3 is TGTGCCAGCAGCTTGGGACTAGCGGAGTGTACGCAGTATTTT. Its protein product is CASSLGLAECTQYF.

J is TRBJ1-1 and V is TRBV29-1; TRBD1 aligns across 7 bases. V lost 5 bases, J lost 11 bases, and 8 bases stayed unmatched. Germline V gene sequence: CDR1 SQVTM, CDR2 ANQGSEA. This CDR3 comprises 11 residues. The CDR3 sequence: CSVQRQGRAFF. The DNA for the CDR3 is TGCAGCGTTCAACGACAGGGTAGGGCTTTCTTT. The full variable domain, with the rest looked up from reference TRBV29-1 and TRBJ1-1, is SAVISQKPSRDICQRGTSLTIQCQVDSQVTMMFWYRQQPGQSLTLIATANQGSEATYESGFVIDKFPISRPNLTFSTLTVSNMSPEDSSIYLCSVQRQGRAFFGQGTRLTVV.

The chain recombines TRBV6-5 with TRBJ2-5; perhaps TRBD1 as D (6 bases). Germline values: CDR1 MNHEY, CDR2 SVGAGI. The CDR3 loop spans 11 amino acids. V was pared by 6 bases and J by 5 bases, with 7 bases between. The CDR3 bases are TGTGCCAGCAGACAGGGTGAGACCCAGTACTTC. Translating gives CASRQGETQYF.

For this clone: At one boundary the junction diverges from the germline segment, which might be a read error. Other nucleotide sequences from this sample produce the same CDR3. V and J are TRBV6-5 and TRBJ1-5; 7 bases line up with TRBD1. Germline V gene lookup returns CDR1 MNHEY and CDR2 SVGAGI. This CDR3 spans 15 amino acids. The CDR3 DNA reads as TGTGCCAGCAGTCCCGACAGGGCCAGCAATCAGCCACAGCATTTT. Protein sequence: CASSPDRASNQPQHF.

For the CDR3, the DNA is TGTGCCTCGCAGGGAGGGATAGGAAACACCATATATTTT. Translation: CASQGGIGNTIYF. The genes are TRBV30 and TRBJ1-3, with TRBD1 as a possible D gene (5 bases). Trimming removed 7 bases at V and 4 bases at J, with 14 bases between. The CDR3 spans 13 residues. Germline CDR1 and CDR2: GTSNPN and SVGIG (reference sequence).

Here the CDR3 DNA reads TGTGCCAGCAGCCCCGACAGGGGCTGCGGGAGATTGTCTTACGAGCAGTACTTC. As protein: CASSPDRGCGRLSYEQYF. J is TRBJ2-7 and V is TRBV7-4; D may be TRBD1 (8 bases). This CDR3 contains 18 residues. The germline gives CDR1 SGHVT, CDR2 SQSDAQ. The V end lost 5 bases, the J end lost 4 bases, and 27 bases lay between the germline ends.

This clone was counted ten times or more. J is TRBJ1-1 and V is TRBV28; perhaps TRBD1 as D (6 bases). The CDR3 runs 17 residues. Germline assignment: CDR1 MDHEN and CDR2 SYDVKM. Trimming removed 4 bases from V and 1 base from J, with 19 bases in between. DNA for the CDR3: TGTGCCAGCAGTTCACGGATCCAGGGGCTGGCGAACACTGAAGCTTTCTTT. This encodes CASSSRIQGLANTEAFF.

On this clone itself: An end of the junction does not agree with germline; a read error may underlie this. The chain recombines TRBV7-7 with TRBJ2-1; 15 bases map to TRBD2. Germline loops: CDR1 SSHAT, CDR2 FNYEAQ (reference sequence). This CDR3 comprises 18 residues. The CDR3 spells CASSPGLAGGPGRNEQFF. CDR3 sequence (DNA): TGTGCTAGCAGCCCCGGACTAGCGGGAGGGCCGGGGAGGAATGAGCAGTTCTTC.